Included here is one T cell receptor beta chain sequence, with context. These data are taken from a study of T cells in Graves' hyperthyroidism and ophthalmopathy. Between the trimmed V and J ends, which lost 4 bases and 3 bases, there was a span of 16 bases. Germline V CDR1 and CDR2: SGHVS, FQNEAQ. The CDR3 spans 16 residues. TCR beta CDR3 regions were amplified from RNA transcripts. A set of HTBI primers served as the primers for a first-round RT-PCR of the TCR CDR3. TCRdb ran MiXCR on the multiplex PCR reads and lists one entry per CDR3 protein. The sample carries around 500,000 distinct CDR3 sequences, 22% recorded once.

The source material was blood. This chain joins TRBV7-8 and TRBJ2-1, with TRBD2 as a possible D gene (6 bases). The TCR comes from a woman in her 70s with Graves' ophthalmopathy. CDR3 sequence: CASSSGLRGLYNEQFF. The CDR3 nucleotides read TGTGCCAGCAGCTCGGGACTCCGGGGCCTCTACAATGAGCAGTTCTTC.